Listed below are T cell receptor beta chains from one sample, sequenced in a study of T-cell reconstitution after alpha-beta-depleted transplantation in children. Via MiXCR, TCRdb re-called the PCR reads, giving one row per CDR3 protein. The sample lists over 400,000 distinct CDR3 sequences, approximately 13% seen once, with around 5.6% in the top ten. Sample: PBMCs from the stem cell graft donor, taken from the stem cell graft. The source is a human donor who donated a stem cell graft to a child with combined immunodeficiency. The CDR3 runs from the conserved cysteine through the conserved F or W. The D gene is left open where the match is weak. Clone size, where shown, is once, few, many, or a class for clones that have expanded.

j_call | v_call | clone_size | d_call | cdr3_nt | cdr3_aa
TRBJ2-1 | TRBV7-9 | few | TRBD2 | TGTGCCAGCAGCTTAGAACCGGGACTAGGTTCAGATGAGCAGTTCTTC | CASSLEPGLGSDEQFF
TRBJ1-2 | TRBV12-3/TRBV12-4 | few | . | TGTGCCAGCAGTCCGAGTCTGGCTGGCTACACCTTC | CASSPSLAGYTF
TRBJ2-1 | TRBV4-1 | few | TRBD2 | TGCGCCAGCAGCCGATTAGCGGGAGTCCCCTACAATGAGCAGTTCTTC | CASSRLAGVPYNEQFF
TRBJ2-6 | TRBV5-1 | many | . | TGCGCCAGCAGCGTGGGACGCACCACCTCTGGGGCCAACGTCCTGACTTTC | CASSVGRTTSGANVLTF
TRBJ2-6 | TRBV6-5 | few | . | TGTGCCAGCAGTTCCGGGGCCTCTGGGGCCAACGTCCTGACTTTC | CASSSGASGANVLTF
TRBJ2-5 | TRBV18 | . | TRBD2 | TGTGCCAGCTCACCAGGACTAGCGGGAGGCCGGAAAGAGACCCAGTACTTC | CASSPGLAGGRKETQYF
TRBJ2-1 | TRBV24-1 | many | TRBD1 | TGTGCCACCAGTGAACTGGGACAGGGGGCTAATGAGCAGTTCTTC | CATSELGQGANEQFF
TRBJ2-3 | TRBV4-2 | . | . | TGTGCCAGCAGCCAAGATCTTTATTATACGCAGTATTTT | CASSQDLYYTQYF
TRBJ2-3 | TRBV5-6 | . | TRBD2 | TGTGCCAGCAGCCCGGGACTAGCGGGAGGACAGGGGTATTTT | CASSPGLAGGQGYF
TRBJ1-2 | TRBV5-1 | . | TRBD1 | TGCGCCAGCAGCTTGGACAGGGGGAACGGTGGCTACACCTTC | CASSLDRGNGGYTF
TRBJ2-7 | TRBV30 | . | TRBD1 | TGTGCCTGGGAAGAGGGACAGGGGGCAAGCGAGCAGTACTTC | CAWEEGQGASEQYF
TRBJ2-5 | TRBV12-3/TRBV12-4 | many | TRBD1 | TGTGCCAGCAGTACACCGGGACAGCAAGAGACCCAGTACTTC | CASSTPGQQETQYF
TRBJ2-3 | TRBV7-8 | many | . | TGTGCCAGCAGCTTATGGAGCGGGTCCCGTTCGAAACACACAGATACGCAGTATTTT | CASSLWSGSRSKHTDTQYF
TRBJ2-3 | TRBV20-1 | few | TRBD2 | TGCAGTGCACCACCTAGCGGGAGGATAGGATGGACAGATACGCAGTATTTT | CSAPPSGRIGWTDTQYF
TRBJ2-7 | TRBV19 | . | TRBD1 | TGTGCCGGACCGGGACAGGAGACCGACGAGCAGTACTTC | CAGPGQETDEQYF
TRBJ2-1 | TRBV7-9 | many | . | TGTGCCAGCAGCTTAGAGGTCTGGGGGCAGCTGAACAATGAGCAGTTCTTC | CASSLEVWGQLNNEQFF
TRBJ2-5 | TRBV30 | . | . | TGTGCCTGGAACCCGGTGGGAGAGACCCAGTACTTC | CAWNPVGETQYF
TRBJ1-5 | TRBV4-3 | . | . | TGCGCCAGCAGCCAAGACTATAATATAAGGAGCAATCAGCCCCAGCATTTT | CASSQDYNIRSNQPQHF
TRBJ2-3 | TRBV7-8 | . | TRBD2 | TGTGCCAGCAGCTCGATGACCGGGGAGGGAGTCACAGATACGCAGTATTTT | CASSSMTGEGVTDTQYF
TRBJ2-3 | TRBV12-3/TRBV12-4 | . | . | TGTGCCAGCAGTTTCCCGGGACACAGGCCAGATACGCAGTATTTT | CASSFPGHRPDTQYF
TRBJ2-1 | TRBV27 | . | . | TGTGCCAGCAGTTATTCGGCTAATTGGAATCCGTTCTTC | CASSYSANWNPFF
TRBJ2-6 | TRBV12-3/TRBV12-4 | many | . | TGTGCCACCCCAGTCAGCTCTGGGGCCAACGTCCTGACTTTC | CATPVSSGANVLTF
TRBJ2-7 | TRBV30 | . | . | TGTGCCTGGAGCCCCCTCGTAAGCCTAGTCTCGGGTGAGCAGTACTTC | CAWSPLVSLVSGEQYF
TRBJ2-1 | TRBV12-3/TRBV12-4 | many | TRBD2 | TGTGCCAGCAGTTTACGCGGGAGGGCCCTCAATGAGCAGTTCTTC | CASSLRGRALNEQFF
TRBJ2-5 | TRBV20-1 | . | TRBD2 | TGCAGTGCCGCCGTCAATAGCGGGGGGGCCGGAGAGACCCAGTACTTC | CSAAVNSGGAGETQYF
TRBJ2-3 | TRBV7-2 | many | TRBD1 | TGTGCCAGCAGCTTAGTCGGGACAGAGAGGGATACGCAGTATTTT | CASSLVGTERDTQYF
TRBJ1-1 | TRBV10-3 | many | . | TGTGCCATCAGTCCTCGGGTGAACACTGAAGCTTTCTTT | CAISPRVNTEAFF
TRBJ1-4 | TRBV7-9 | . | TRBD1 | TGTGCCAGCAGCATTCCCCGGACAGGGGGCTCCGAAAAACTGTTTTTT | CASSIPRTGGSEKLFF
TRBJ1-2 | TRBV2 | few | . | TGTGCCAGCAGGGAAGTGGGTCAGACTAACTATGGCTACACCTTC | CASREVGQTNYGYTF
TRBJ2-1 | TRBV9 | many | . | TGTGCCAGCAGCGTAGGACTGGGCTCCTACAATGAGCAGTTCTTC | CASSVGLGSYNEQFF
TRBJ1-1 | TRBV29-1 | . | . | TGCAGCGTCCGACAGGACCCGAACACTGAAGCTTTCTTT | CSVRQDPNTEAFF
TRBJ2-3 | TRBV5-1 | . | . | TGCGCCAGCAGCGTGTCCAGTGGTGCAGATACGCAGTATTTT | CASSVSSGADTQYF
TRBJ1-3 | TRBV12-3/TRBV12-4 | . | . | TGTGCCAGCAGCACGAGTACAGAATTCTCTGGAAACACCATATATTTT | CASSTSTEFSGNTIYF
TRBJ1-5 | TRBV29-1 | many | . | TGCAGCGCCGCCCTGGATAGCAATCAGCCCCAGCATTTT | CSAALDSNQPQHF
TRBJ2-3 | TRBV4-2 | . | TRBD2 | TGTGCCAGCAGCCCTACTGGACTAGCGGGCGACCCGTTCTCCACAGATACGCAGTATTTT | CASSPTGLAGDPFSTDTQYF
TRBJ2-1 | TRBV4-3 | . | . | TGCGCCAGCAGCCAAGATCGTAGGACTTGGCAGTTCTTC | CASSQDRRTWQFF
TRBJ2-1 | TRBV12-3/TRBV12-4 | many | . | TGTGCCAGCAGTTTCGGCGGCTCCTACAATGAGCAGTTCTTC | CASSFGGSYNEQFF
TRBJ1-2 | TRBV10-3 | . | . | TGTGCCATCCCCATCGCCCAAACCCCTAACTATGGCTACACCTTC | CAIPIAQTPNYGYTF
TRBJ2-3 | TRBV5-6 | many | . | TGTGCCAGCAGCCCAGTGACAGGTGGTAGCACAGATACGCAGTATTTT | CASSPVTGGSTDTQYF
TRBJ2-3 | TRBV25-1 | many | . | TGTGCCAGCACCGGCCCGTGGACCACAGATACGCAGTATTTT | CASTGPWTTDTQYF
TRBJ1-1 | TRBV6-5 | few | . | TGTGCCAGCAGTTACAAGGGCCACACTGAAGCTTTCTTT | CASSYKGHTEAFF
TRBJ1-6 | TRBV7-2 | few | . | TGTGCCAGCAGCTTAGGTCCCAGCCTTAATTCACCCCTCCACTTT | CASSLGPSLNSPLHF
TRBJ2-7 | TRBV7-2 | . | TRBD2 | TGTGCCAGCAGCTTAGCGCCGGGACTAGCAGCCTACGAGCAGTACTTC | CASSLAPGLAAYEQYF